Listed here are 5 T cell receptor beta chains from one sample, sequenced in a study of cytomegalovirus exposure and HLA in healthy donors. 60 Vbeta and 13 Jbeta primers were used in PCR. The protocol was immunoSEQ multiplex PCR, while the TCRdb copy is restricted to in-frame clones and leaves out a portion. The sample holds around 100,000 clones; about three quarters are singletons and the top ten take approximately 5%. The specimen was PBMCs. The receptors derive from a woman younger than 35 in good health and CMV-seropositive.

The rearrangement joins TRBV6-1 to TRBJ2-7, with 10 bases aligning to TRBD1. V lost 8 bases and J lost 1; bases outside the gene matches: 8. This CDR3 has 15 residues. The germline V gene encodes CDR1 MNHNS and CDR2 SASEGT. This chain's CDR3 is CASSRGGQGSYEQYF. In DNA form, the CDR3 reads TGTGCCAGCTCCAGGGGGGGACAGGGGTCCTACGAGCAGTACTTC.

The chain is built from TRBV2 and TRBJ2-6; D gene ambiguous. This CDR3 has 15 amino acids. Looked up from germline, CDR1 is SNHLY and CDR2 is FYNNEI. V lost 3 bases to trimming and J lost 6 bases, with 12 bases between them. The CDR3 reads CASSERWISANVLTF. The CDR3 DNA is TGTGCCAGCAGTGAGCGGTGGATCTCGGCCAACGTCCTGACTTTC.

This clone has only one observation. Here the CDR3 reads CASSLVTSGNPNEQFF. The CDR3 DNA reads TGTGCCAGCAGCTTAGTTACTAGCGGGAACCCCAATGAGCAGTTCTTC. The V and J genes are TRBV13 and TRBJ2-1, with 10 bases identical to TRBD2. This CDR3 spans 16 amino acids. Per the germline V gene, CDR1 is PRHDT and CDR2 is FYEKMQ (reference sequence). The V gene end was trimmed by 1 base and the J gene end by 6 bases; junction bases not matched to a gene: 6.

This clone was seen a handful of times. The V gene is TRBV5-4, the J gene TRBJ1-2; D is perhaps TRBD1 (5 bases). The germline gives CDR1 SGHNT, CDR2 YYREEE (reference sequence). V shed 0 bases and J shed 6 bases, with 15 bases lying between them. The CDR3 consists of 15 residues. CDR3 in amino acids: CASSLAEGRVDGYTF. CDR3 in DNA: TGTGCCAGCAGCTTGGCGGAGGGCAGGGTGGATGGCTACACCTTC.

The V and J genes are TRBV6-5 and TRBJ2-7; TRBD2 agrees at 7 bases. The ends lost 4 bases at V and 5 bases at J; junction bases unmatched: 11. CDR1 is MNHEY and CDR2 is SVGAGI in the germline V gene. The CDR3 loop spans 15 amino acids. CDR3 residues: CASSLGGRIINEQYF. The CDR3 region has the DNA TGTGCCAGCAGTTTGGGCGGGAGAATCATCAACGAGCAGTACTTC.